The present TCR beta chain was sequenced within a study of T-cell reconstitution after alpha-beta-depleted transplantation in children. This clonotype has a handful of counts. The CDR3 length is 14 residues. V gave up 4 bases and J gave up 4 bases, with 14 bases separating them. Germline V gene data show CDR1 as SGHKS and CDR2 as YYEKEE (reference sequence). Preparation of the TCRbeta library involved a method that used unique molecular identifiers. One entry per CDR3 protein results from TCRdb running MiXCR on the PCR reads. The data hold about 640,000 distinct CDR3 sequences, with over 15% observed a single time.

Sample: PBMCs from the stem cell graft donor, taken from the stem cell graft. V gene TRBV5-5 combines with J gene TRBJ1-1; maybe TRBD1 (5 bases). This sequence was found in a human donor who donated a stem cell graft to a child with acute myeloid leukemia. The CDR3 nucleotides read TGTGCCAGCAGCATCGGGACTGAGGCCACTGAAGCTTTCTTT. Amino acids: CASSIGTEATEAFF. The whole variable domain, remainder taken from reference TRBV5-5 and TRBJ1-1, is DAGVTQSPTHLIKTRGQQVTLRCSPISGHKSVSWYQQVLGQGPQFIFQYYEKEERGRGNFPDRFSARQFPNYSSELNVNALLLGDSALYLCASSIGTEATEAFFGQGTRLTVV.